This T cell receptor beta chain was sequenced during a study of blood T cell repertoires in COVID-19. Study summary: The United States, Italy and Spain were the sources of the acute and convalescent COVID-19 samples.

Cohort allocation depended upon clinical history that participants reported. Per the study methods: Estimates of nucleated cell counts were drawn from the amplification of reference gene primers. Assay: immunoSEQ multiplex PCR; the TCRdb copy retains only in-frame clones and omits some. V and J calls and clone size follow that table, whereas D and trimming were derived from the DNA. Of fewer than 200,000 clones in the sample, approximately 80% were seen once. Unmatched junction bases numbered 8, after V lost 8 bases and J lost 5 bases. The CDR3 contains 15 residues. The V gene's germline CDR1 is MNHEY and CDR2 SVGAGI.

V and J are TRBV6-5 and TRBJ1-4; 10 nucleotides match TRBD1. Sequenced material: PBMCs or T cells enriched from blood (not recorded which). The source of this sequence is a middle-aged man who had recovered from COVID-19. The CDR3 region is CASCEGDRGNEKLFF. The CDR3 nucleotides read TGTGCCAGCTGCGAGGGGGACAGGGGCAATGAAAAACTGTTTTTT.